The entry below describes one T cell receptor (beta chain). Per germline, CDR1 LGHNA and CDR2 YNFKEQ. The length of the CDR3 is 17 residues. V lost 0 bases and J 0 bases, leaving 13 bases between the germline ends. This sample is part of a study of CD8 T cells in Susac syndrome. Study-wide context: Each patient with Susac syndrome, at the time of blood draw, was therapy-naive, on corticosteroids, or on intravenous immunoglobulin alone.

Reverse transcription of roughly 0.45 to 1 ug RNA was performed with random hexamers. TCRdb called the immunoSEQ multiplex PCR reads again in MiXCR, with one record for every CDR3 protein. The sample lists about 160,000 distinct CDR3 sequences; more than 95% were seen once. The sequence was collected from a human donor with Susac syndrome. The gene calls are TRBV4-2 and TRBJ2-3, with D maybe TRBD1 (5 bases). Sequences were obtained from CD4+ T cells from PBMCs. The chain's CDR3 is CASSQEEKGFSTDTQYF. As DNA, the CDR3 is TGTGCCAGCAGCCAAGAAGAAAAGGGGTTTAGCACAGATACGCAGTATTTT.